The rows below give T cell receptor beta chains drawn from one sample of a study of control samples from healthy donors and cancer patients. Clones were sequenced by immunoSEQ multiplex PCR, and TCRdb holds only the in-frame ones, with some missing. In the table there are some 140,000 clones, more than 90% of which are singletons. Sequencing input: blood. The receptors here all came from a man aged 25 to 40 in good health. CDR3s include the opening cysteine and the closing phenylalanine or tryptophan. The D gene is left open where the match is weak. The listing skips clone size in some rows; elsewhere it reads once, few, many or a size class.

V: TRBV15
size: NA
D: TRBD2
J: TRBJ2-7
DNA: TGTGCCACCAGCAAGGGTAGCGGGAGTTTCTACGAGCAGTACTTC
CDR3: CATSKGSGSFYEQYF

V: TRBV14
size: NA
D: TRBD2
J: TRBJ2-1
DNA: TGTGCCAGCAGCCAAGATCGGGGGGAGGGCCCCTACAATGAGCAGTTCTTC
CDR3: CASSQDRGEGPYNEQFF

V: TRBV28
size: NA
D: NA
J: TRBJ1-6
DNA: TGTGCCAGCAGTCCCCGCGGCAGGCGTTCACCCCTCCACTTT
CDR3: CASSPRGRRSPLHF

V: TRBV6-5
size: NA
D: TRBD2
J: TRBJ2-1
DNA: TGTGCCAGCAGTTACTCCAGCCTAGCGGGAAACAATGAGCAGTTCTTC
CDR3: CASSYSSLAGNNEQFF

V: TRBV2
size: NA
D: NA
J: TRBJ1-5
DNA: TGTGCCAGCAGTGAACGGGGTACAGTGATTAATCAGCCCCAGCATTTT
CDR3: CASSERGTVINQPQHF

V: TRBV6-4
size: NA
D: NA
J: TRBJ2-3
DNA: TGTGCCAGCAGTGAAGGTCAGGGAACCACAGATACGCAGTATTTT
CDR3: CASSEGQGTTDTQYF

V: TRBV5-1
size: NA
D: TRBD2
J: TRBJ2-2
DNA: TGCGCCAGCAGCTTGGTACTAGCGGCCTTAGGCGGGGAGCTGTTTTTT
CDR3: CASSLVLAALGGELFF

V: TRBV11-3
size: NA
D: NA
J: TRBJ1-2
DNA: TGTGCCAGCAGCTTAATAAACAGCTATGGCTACACCTTC
CDR3: CASSLINSYGYTF

V: TRBV29-1
size: NA
D: NA
J: TRBJ1-2
DNA: TGCAGCGTTGAAGTGGGTGGCAGGGGATACTATGGCTACACCTTC
CDR3: CSVEVGGRGYYGYTF

V: TRBV5-5
size: NA
D: TRBD1
J: TRBJ2-3
DNA: TGTGCCAGCAGCAAAGGGACAGGGCTGAATTCGTATACGCAGTATTTT
CDR3: CASSKGTGLNSYTQYF

V: TRBV28
size: NA
D: NA
J: TRBJ1-5
DNA: TGTGCCAGCAGTGCACCCGCAGGGGAGGATCAGCCCCAGCATTTT
CDR3: CASSAPAGEDQPQHF

V: TRBV19
size: NA
D: TRBD1
J: TRBJ1-1
DNA: TGTGCCAGTAGTACACAGGGGGCTTGGACTGAAGCTTTCTTT
CDR3: CASSTQGAWTEAFF

V: TRBV7-6
size: NA
D: NA
J: TRBJ1-1
DNA: TGTGCCAGCAGCTTAGGAGGCGCTGAAGCTTTCTTT
CDR3: CASSLGGAEAFF

V: TRBV7-6
size: few
D: NA
J: TRBJ2-7
DNA: TGTGCCAGCAGCCTAGGGGGGGGCGGAGTTGGGGCCGAGCAGTACTTC
CDR3: CASSLGGGGVGAEQYF

V: TRBV7-8
size: NA
D: NA
J: TRBJ2-2
DNA: TGTGCCAGCAGCCCTTGGGGGGAGCTGTTTTTT
CDR3: CASSPWGELFF

V: TRBV2
size: NA
D: TRBD1
J: TRBJ1-5
DNA: TGTGCCAGCAGGGCTATGGAGGGGGCCCGCGGCAATCAGCCCCAGCATTTT
CDR3: CASRAMEGARGNQPQHF

V: TRBV15
size: few
D: NA
J: TRBJ2-6
DNA: TGTGCCACCAGCGGAGGAGACTCTGGGGCCAACGTCCTGACTTTC
CDR3: CATSGGDSGANVLTF

V: TRBV6-4
size: NA
D: TRBD2
J: TRBJ2-1
DNA: TGTGCCAGCAGTGAGACCGGGACTAGCGGTTACAATGAGCAGTTCTTC
CDR3: CASSETGTSGYNEQFF

V: TRBV19
size: NA
D: NA
J: TRBJ1-1
DNA: TGTGCCAGTAGTATGCAAGGTTTGAACACTGAAGCTTTCTTT
CDR3: CASSMQGLNTEAFF

V: TRBV30
size: NA
D: TRBD2
J: TRBJ2-1
DNA: TGTGCCTGGCTTAGCTCTAGCGGGAGTATATATGAGCAGTTCTTC
CDR3: CAWLSSSGSIYEQFF